Following are 8 T cell receptor beta chains from one sample sequenced in a study of neurological immune-mediated disorders (dated by TCRdb to about 2019). Libraries were made using 5' RACE. Sequencer: Illumina HiSeq 2500. TCRdb redid the processing of the public reads, applying fastp at Q25 and MiXCR, and retained in-frame beta chains. Every entry covers one CDR3 protein and lists the most common genes and DNA from its rows. The sample profile shows approximately 80,000 distinct CDR3 sequences; about 4% of them were found once. Clones ranked in the top ten supply 4.5% to 6% of the sample. This specimen's time point label, per the study, means: longitudinal time-point 3. Specimen: PBMCs. The receptors come from an older woman with multiple sclerosis.

In its sample, this clonotype was seen many times. The rearrangement uses TRBV5-1 and TRBJ1-1, with TRBD1 identical over 9 bases. The germline V gene has CDR1 SGHRS and CDR2 YFSETQ. V shed 0 bases and J 3 bases; nucleotides not matched to a gene: 0. The CDR3 consists of 14 residues. The CDR3 bases are TGCGCCAGCAGCTTGGACAGGGGGCACACTGAAGCTTTCTTT. As protein: CASSLDRGHTEAFF.

This clonotype was seen ten or more times. This chain joins TRBV5-1 and TRBJ2-1; D possibly corresponds to TRBD1 (5 bases). Per the germline V gene, CDR1 is SGHRS and CDR2 is YFSETQ. This CDR3 spans 15 amino acids. Trimming removed 4 bases at V and 4 bases at J, with 15 bases between. Here the CDR3 DNA reads TGCGCCAGCAGCAAGCAGGGATCCCTTTACAATGAGCAGTTCTTC. This sequence encodes CASSKQGSLYNEQFF.

The table lists this clonotype with many counts. The chain joins TRBV15 to TRBJ2-5, with D possibly matching TRBD1 (6 bases). Germline V gene sequence: CDR1 LNHNV, CDR2 YYDKDF (reference sequence). The length of the CDR3 is 15 residues. V was shortened by 3 bases and J by 5 bases, with 16 bases between the two germline ends. The CDR3 sequence is CATSSSGTTLETQYF. The CDR3 DNA sequence: TGTGCCACCAGCAGCTCAGGGACAACCCTCGAGACCCAGTACTTC.

There are many counts of this clonotype. The CDR3 protein is CASSQDRGGRVDTEAFF. The CDR3 DNA follows: TGCGCCAGCAGCCAAGATAGGGGGGGTCGAGTGGACACTGAAGCTTTCTTT. This sequence joins TRBV4-1 and TRBJ1-1; a weak D match, TRBD1 (6 bases). CDR3 length: 17 amino acids. The V gene's germline CDR1 is MGHRA and CDR2 YSYEKL. Trimming shortened V by 0 bases and J by 3 bases, and 17 bases separated the two germline ends.

This clonotype showed up many times. J is TRBJ1-2 and V is TRBV5-5; D might be TRBD1 (5 bases). In germline, CDR1 is SGHKS, CDR2 YYEKEE (reference sequence). The V end lost 0 bases, the J end lost 3 bases, and 9 bases lay between the germline ends. The CDR3 sequence is 14 residues long. The CDR3 loop reads CASSLDTGDYGYTF. In nucleotides, the CDR3 is TGTGCCAGCAGCTTGGATACAGGTGACTATGGCTACACCTTC.

This clonotype was counted ten times or more. The J gene is TRBJ1-6, the V gene TRBV20-1; possible D gene TRBD1, 6 bases. The V end lost 2 bases, the J end lost 14 bases, and 16 bases lay between the germline ends. CDR3 size: 13 residues. Germline assignment: CDR1 DFQATT and CDR2 SNEGSKA (reference sequence). In nucleotides, the CDR3 is TGCAGTGCTAGACTGGACAGTAGTCTTTCCCTCCACTTT. Protein sequence: CSARLDSSLSLHF.

This clonotype has a count of ten or more. The chain joins TRBV4-1 to TRBJ2-2, with 7 bases that match TRBD2. Germline V gene data show CDR1 as MGHRA and CDR2 as YSYEKL. The CDR3 is 19 residues long. J gave up 0 bases and V 0 bases, and 10 bases lay outside the gene matches. The chain's CDR3 is CASSQDRPGGFSNTGELFF. CDR3 DNA: TGCGCCAGCAGCCAAGATCGGCCGGGGGGTTTTTCGAACACCGGGGAGCTGTTTTTT.

This clonotype was observed at least ten times. The V call is TRBV5-1, the J call TRBJ1-3; D unclear. The CDR3 is 15 amino acids. Trimming took 5 bases from V and 0 from J, leaving 12 bases between them. Germline V CDR1 and CDR2: SGHRS, YFSETQ. The CDR3: CASSPDGFSGNTIYF. Written as DNA, the CDR3 is TGCGCCAGCAGTCCGGACGGGTTCTCTGGAAACACCATATATTTT.